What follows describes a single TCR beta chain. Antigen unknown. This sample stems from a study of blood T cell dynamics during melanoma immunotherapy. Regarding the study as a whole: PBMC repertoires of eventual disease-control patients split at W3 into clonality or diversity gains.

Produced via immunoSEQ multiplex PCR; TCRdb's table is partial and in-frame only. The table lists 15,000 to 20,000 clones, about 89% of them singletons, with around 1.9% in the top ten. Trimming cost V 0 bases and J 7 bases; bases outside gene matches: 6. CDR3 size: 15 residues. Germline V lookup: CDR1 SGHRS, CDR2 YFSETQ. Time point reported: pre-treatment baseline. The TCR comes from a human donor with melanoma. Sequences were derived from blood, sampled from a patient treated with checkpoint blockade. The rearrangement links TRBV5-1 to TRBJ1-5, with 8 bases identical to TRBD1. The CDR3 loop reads CASSLGTGLYQPQHF. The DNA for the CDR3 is TGCGCCAGCAGCTTGGGGACAGGGCTTTACCAGCCCCAGCATTTT.